These 21 T cell receptor beta chains were sequenced from one sample in a study of cytomegalovirus exposure and HLA in healthy donors. PCR amplification relied on 60 Vbeta primers (plus 13 Jbeta primers). The protocol was immunoSEQ multiplex PCR, while the TCRdb copy is restricted to in-frame clones and leaves out a portion. The sample carries over 100,000 clones, about 78% recorded once. The sample taken for sequencing was PBMCs. The origin of the receptors is a female donor in good health and CMV-seronegative.

The rearrangement joins TRBV4-2 to TRBJ1-4; 7 bases line up with TRBD1. After removal of 4 bases from V and 5 bases from J, the junction contained 7 bases not matched to a gene. The CDR3 spans 15 residues. Germline-derived CDR1 and CDR2 are LGHNA and YNFKEQ. CDR3 sequence reads: CASSRPGTVNEKLFF. For the CDR3, the DNA is TGTGCCAGCAGCCGACCTGGGACAGTGAATGAAAAACTGTTTTTT.

The chain is built from TRBV15 and TRBJ2-2; D ambiguous. V was clipped by 0 bases and J by 4 bases, with 6 bases between them. The V gene's germline CDR1 is LNHNV and CDR2 YYDKDF (reference sequence). The CDR3 spans 14 residues. This chain's CDR3 is CATSRDRGTGELFF. CDR3 coding DNA: TGTGCCACCAGCAGAGATCGAGGCACCGGGGAGCTGTTTTTT.

The sample holds one count of this clone. V and J are TRBV5-6 and TRBJ2-6; 10 bases match TRBD2. CDR1 is SGHDT, CDR2 YYEEEE, per germline. Unmatched junction bases numbered 7, after V lost 4 bases and J lost 0 bases. The CDR3 has 18 residues. The CDR3 spells CASSLPGLAFSGANVLTF. CDR3 DNA sequence: TGTGCCAGCAGCCTCCCGGGACTAGCGTTCTCTGGGGCCAACGTCCTGACTTTC.

V gene TRBV7-3 combines with J gene TRBJ1-2; D uncertain. This CDR3 contains 13 residues. The V and J ends lost 2 bases and 4 bases respectively, with 8 bases between them. Germline assignment: CDR1 SGHTA and CDR2 FQGTGA. CDR3 loop: CASSLGPSYGYTF. In DNA form, the CDR3 reads TGTGCCAGCAGCTTAGGGCCGTCCTATGGCTACACCTTC. Full variable domain (remainder filled in from reference TRBV7-3 and TRBJ1-2): GAGVSQTPSNKVTEKGKYVELRCDPISGHTALYWYRQSLGQGPEFLIYFQGTGAADDSGLPNDRFFAVRPEGSVSTLKIQRTERGDSAVYLCASSLGPSYGYTFGSGTRLTVV.

Only a few counts were recorded for this clone. The gene calls are TRBV4-1 and TRBJ2-6; 7 nucleotides agree with TRBD1. The ends lost 3 bases at V and 2 bases at J; junction bases unmatched: 1. The CDR3 is made up of 15 amino acids. Germline assignment: CDR1 MGHRA and CDR2 YSYEKL. The CDR3 loop is CASSQQGAGANVLTF. The DNA of the CDR3 is TGCGCCAGCAGCCAGCAGGGGGCTGGGGCCAACGTCCTGACTTTC.

The CDR3 loop reads CASSQGTGIAMAQHF. CDR3 sequence (DNA): TGTGCCAGCAGCCAGGGGACAGGAATAGCAATGGCCCAGCATTTT. The chain is built from TRBV5-6 and TRBJ1-5, with TRBD1 matching over 8 bases. Germline V gene lookup returns CDR1 SGHDT and CDR2 YYEEEE. Trimming took 4 bases from V and 11 from J; bases not matched to a gene: 14. This CDR3 spans 15 amino acids. Full variable domain (remainder filled in from reference TRBV5-6 and TRBJ1-5): DAGVTQSPTHLIKTRGQQVTLRCSPKSGHDTVSWYQQALGQGPQFIFQYYEEEERQRGNFPDRFSGHQFPNYSSELNVNALLLGDSALYLCASSQGTGIAMAQHFGDGTRLSIL.

The chain is built from TRBV27 and TRBJ2-1, with a possible D match to TRBD2 (5 bases). The CDR3 has 16 residues. Looked up from germline, CDR1 is MNHEY and CDR2 is SMNVEV (reference sequence). Trimming took off 1 base at V and 0 bases at J, with 10 bases between the two ends. The CDR3 sequence: CASSLYSGSSYNEQFF. In nucleotides, the CDR3 is TGTGCCAGCAGTTTATATTCGGGGAGCTCCTACAATGAGCAGTTCTTC.

This clone has a handful of counts. The chain carries TRBV2 and TRBJ1-1; no reliable D call. The V gene's germline CDR1 is SNHLY and CDR2 FYNNEI. V dropped 2 bases and J dropped 10 bases, with 11 bases sitting between them. This CDR3 is built from 12 residues. As DNA, the CDR3 is TGTGCCAGCAGTGAATCTCCCGAGAGAGCTTTCTTT. Its translation is CASSESPERAFF.

This chain uses TRBV5-1 with TRBJ2-5, with 7 nucleotides matching TRBD1. V lost 0 bases to trimming and J lost 3 bases; unmatched junction nucleotides: 5. The CDR3 contains 15 residues. The V gene's germline CDR1 is SGHRS and CDR2 YFSETQ. The CDR3, as DNA: TGCGCCAGCAGCTTGGGGGGACAGCCTAAAGAGACCCAGTACTTC. This encodes CASSLGGQPKETQYF. The full variable domain, completed using reference TRBV5-1 and TRBJ2-5, is KAGVTQTPRYLIKTRGQQVTLSCSPISGHRSVSWYQQTPGQGLQFLFEYFSETQRNKGNFPGRFSGRQFSNSRSEMNVSTLELGDSALYLCASSLGGQPKETQYFGPGTRLLVL.

The chain joins TRBV9 to TRBJ2-5; D possibly corresponds to TRBD2 (5 bases). The germline V gene has CDR1 SGDLS and CDR2 YYNGEE. The CDR3 extends over 15 amino acids. Between the trimmed V and J ends, which lost 1 base and 5 bases, there was a span of 15 bases. This CDR3 is CASSVNREGVETQYF. The DNA for the CDR3 is TGTGCCAGCAGCGTAAACCGTGAGGGCGTGGAGACCCAGTACTTC. The variable domain in full, with the rest retrieved from reference TRBV9 and TRBJ2-5, is DSGVTQTPKHLITATGQRVTLRCSPRSGDLSVYWYQQSLDQGLQFLIQYYNGEERAKGNILERFSAQQFPDLHSELNLSSLELGDSALYFCASSVNREGVETQYFGPGTRLLVL.

The table lists this clone with a few counts. The CDR3 spells CASSPRVGQGALDEQFF. Here the CDR3 DNA reads TGTGCCAGCTCACCAAGAGTGGGACAGGGGGCTTTGGATGAGCAGTTCTTC. The chain employs TRBV18 and TRBJ2-1; TRBD1 agrees at 12 bases. The trim removed 2 bases at V and 8 bases at J, leaving 10 bases unmatched. In germline, CDR1 is KGHSH, CDR2 LQKENI. The CDR3 has 17 amino acids.

The genes are TRBV9 and TRBJ2-1; D possibly corresponds to TRBD1 (5 bases). V lost 0 bases and J lost 0, with 13 bases in between. Germline V gene lookup returns CDR1 SGDLS and CDR2 YYNGEE. This CDR3 has 17 residues. Here the CDR3 reads CASSVDRGSSSYNEQFF. CDR3 DNA sequence: TGTGCCAGCAGCGTAGATAGGGGCTCAAGCTCCTACAATGAGCAGTTCTTC. Full variable domain (missing parts from reference TRBV9 and TRBJ2-1): DSGVTQTPKHLITATGQRVTLRCSPRSGDLSVYWYQQSLDQGLQFLIQYYNGEERAKGNILERFSAQQFPDLHSELNLSSLELGDSALYFCASSVDRGSSSYNEQFFGPGTRLTVL.

CDR3 region: CASSPPANTEAFF. The CDR3 bases are TGTGCCAGCTCACCACCGGCGAACACTGAAGCTTTCTTT. This rearrangement joins TRBV18 to TRBJ1-1; D remains unclear. The CDR3 consists of 13 residues. Germline-derived CDR1 and CDR2 are KGHSH and LQKENI. Deletions cut 0 bases from V and 1 base from J, with 3 bases between.

The chain joins TRBV4-1 to TRBJ2-7; 10 bases map to TRBD2. Germline V gives CDR1 MGHRA, CDR2 YSYEKL. The CDR3 covers 17 residues. V lost 1 base to trimming and J lost 0 bases; unmatched junction nucleotides: 6. The CDR3 DNA reads as TGCGCCAGCAGCCAAGGACTAGCGGGTGGGAGCTCCTACGAGCAGTACTTC. It is translated as CASSQGLAGGSSYEQYF.

The V and J genes are TRBV27 and TRBJ2-7; 8 bases align to TRBD2. J lost 2 bases, V lost 4 bases, and 10 bases had no gene match. The CDR3 consists of 16 residues. Germline-derived CDR1 and CDR2 are MNHEY and SMNVEV (reference sequence). This chain's CDR3 is CASSSPRAGGPYEQYF. For the CDR3, the DNA is TGTGCCAGCAGTTCCCCTCGGGCGGGAGGACCCTACGAGCAGTACTTC.

The chain employs TRBV28 and TRBJ2-7, with 12 bases fitting TRBD1. J was trimmed by 4 bases and V by 5 bases; bases with no gene match: 6. CDR1 MDHEN and CDR2 SYDVKM come from the germline V gene. This CDR3 comprises 15 residues. Here the CDR3 DNA reads TGTGCCAGCAGTACTCTGGGACAGGGGGCGTACGAGCAGTACTTC. Translation gives CASSTLGQGAYEQYF.

The rearrangement joins TRBV7-9 to TRBJ1-5, with 10 nucleotides matching TRBD1. Per germline, CDR1 SEHNR and CDR2 FQNEAQ (reference sequence). This CDR3 is built from 16 residues. V shed 5 bases, J shed 3 bases, and the junction held 7 bases outside the gene matches. CDR3 coding DNA: TGTGCCAGCAGCACGCGGACAGGGGGAGACAATCAGCCCCAGCATTTT. Translated, it gives CASSTRTGGDNQPQHF.

The chain combines TRBV6-6 with TRBJ1-6, with D unclear. Germline V gene sequence: CDR1 MNHNY, CDR2 SVGAGI (reference sequence). Trimming pared 9 bases from V and 0 bases from J, leaving 9 bases between. The CDR3 spans 14 residues. DNA of the CDR3: TGTGCCAGTTCTGGTAGCTCCTATAATTCACCCCTCCACTTT. The encoded protein is CASSGSSYNSPLHF.

This clone was observed a single time. J is TRBJ1-5 and V is TRBV28, with 8 bases aligning to TRBD1. In germline, CDR1 is MDHEN, CDR2 SYDVKM. The V gene end was trimmed by 3 bases and the J gene end by 7 bases; junction bases not matched to a gene: 11. This CDR3 region has 16 residues. The CDR3 sequence is CASSLQTGDRHQPQHF. CDR3 in DNA: TGTGCCAGCAGTTTGCAGACAGGGGACCGTCACCAGCCCCAGCATTTT.

This clone has just a few counts. Other DNA sequences in this specimen translate into the identical CDR3. CDR3 bases: TGCGCCAGCAGCTTGCTGGGAGGGGATACGCAGTATTTT. This sequence encodes CASSLLGGDTQYF. This chain joins TRBV5-1 and TRBJ2-3, with 7 bases identical to TRBD2. Germline CDR1 and CDR2: SGHRS and YFSETQ. This CDR3 is 13 amino acids long. Trimming took 1 base from V and 6 from J; bases not matched to a gene: 2.

CDR3 DNA sequence: TGTGCCAGCAGTCTGGATGAATGGCGGGAGGGCGACACCGGGGAGCTGTTTTTT. This codes for CASSLDEWREGDTGELFF. V gene TRBV28 combines with J gene TRBJ2-2; 9 bases are a match to TRBD2. The CDR3 totals 18 residues. Germline V lookup: CDR1 MDHEN, CDR2 SYDVKM. After removal of 5 bases from V and 3 bases from J, the junction contained 13 bases not matched to a gene. The variable domain in full, completed from reference TRBV28 and TRBJ2-2, reads DVKVTQSSRYLVKRTGEKVFLECVQDMDHENMFWYRQDPGLGLRLIYFSYDVKMKEKGDIPEGYSVSREKKERFSLILESASTNQTSMYLCASSLDEWREGDTGELFFGEGSRLTVL.